Listed below are T cell receptor beta chains from one sample, sequenced in a study of blood T cell repertoires in COVID-19. The assay was immunoSEQ multiplex PCR, and TCRdb's table has in-frame clones only and misses some. The sample lists about 210,000 clones, around 88% occurring once. The sample consisted of peripheral blood. The source of these receptors is a woman aged 50 to 60 with acute or convalescent COVID-19. Both conserved end residues are part of each CDR3. The order of the fields is D gene, V gene, J gene, clone size, CDR3 protein, CDR3 DNA. D genes are given only for firm matches. Only part of the rows carry a size: once, few, many, or a class if the clone is expanded.

d_call: TRBD2
v_call: TRBV24-1
j_call: TRBJ2-2
clone_size: -
cdr3_aa: CAPRDFAGGLGAGELFF
cdr3_nt: TGTGCCCCCCGTGACTTCGCGGGGGGGCTTGGGGCCGGGGAGCTGTTTTTT

d_call: TRBD2
v_call: TRBV18
j_call: TRBJ2-7
clone_size: -
cdr3_aa: CASSTLAGASEQYF
cdr3_nt: TGTGCCAGCTCCACCTTAGCGGGAGCGTCTGAGCAGTACTTC

d_call: -
v_call: TRBV30
j_call: TRBJ2-1
clone_size: -
cdr3_aa: CAWSPGYNEQFF
cdr3_nt: TGTGCCTGGAGCCCCGGGTACAATGAGCAGTTCTTC

d_call: TRBD1
v_call: TRBV6-5
j_call: TRBJ2-1
clone_size: -
cdr3_aa: CASRSPVDREGEQFF
cdr3_nt: TGTGCCAGCAGATCACCGGTTGACAGGGAAGGTGAGCAGTTCTTC

d_call: TRBD1
v_call: TRBV25-1
j_call: TRBJ1-6
clone_size: -
cdr3_aa: CASSEFGRGNSPLHF
cdr3_nt: TGTGCCAGCAGTGAATTTGGCAGGGGGAATTCACCCCTCCACTTT

d_call: TRBD2
v_call: TRBV6-1
j_call: TRBJ2-2
clone_size: -
cdr3_aa: CASSEQSGTSGIAGELFF
cdr3_nt: TGTGCCAGCAGTGAACAGAGTGGGACTAGCGGGATTGCCGGGGAGCTGTTTTTT

d_call: -
v_call: TRBV19
j_call: TRBJ1-5
clone_size: -
cdr3_aa: CASSLEGLNQPQHF
cdr3_nt: TGTGCCAGTAGTCTTGAGGGCCTGAATCAGCCCCAGCATTTT

d_call: -
v_call: TRBV4-2
j_call: TRBJ2-7
clone_size: once
cdr3_aa: CASSQEGAQANEQYF
cdr3_nt: TGTGCCAGCAGCCAGGAAGGGGCCCAGGCTAACGAGCAGTACTTC

d_call: TRBD2
v_call: TRBV3-1/TRBV3-2
j_call: TRBJ2-1
clone_size: -
cdr3_aa: CASESMNSGSQSYNEQFF
cdr3_nt: TGTGCCAGCGAAAGTATGAATAGCGGGAGCCAATCCTACAATGAGCAGTTCTTC

d_call: -
v_call: TRBV30
j_call: TRBJ1-4
clone_size: -
cdr3_aa: CAWSATSGSRGTNEKLFF
cdr3_nt: TGTGCCTGGAGTGCAACTTCCGGGTCACGTGGAACTAATGAAAAACTGTTTTTT

d_call: TRBD2
v_call: TRBV5-6
j_call: TRBJ2-3
clone_size: -
cdr3_aa: CASSFGGGSEDTQYF
cdr3_nt: TGTGCCAGCAGCTTCGGGGGAGGGAGTGAAGATACGCAGTATTTT